These T cell receptor beta chains were read from a single sample in a study of early T cells in non-severe SARS-CoV-2 infection. TCRdb independently ran MiXCR on the 5' RACE reads; one entry per CDR3 protein. The top ten hold 21% of the sample, which has roughly 45,000 distinct CDR3 sequences, 9.5% to 13% seen once. Material: whole blood. Receptors were obtained from an adult who was a healthcare worker with PCR-confirmed SARS-CoV-2 infection or an uninfected control (not recorded which). The CDR3 runs from the conserved cysteine through the conserved F or W. A D gene is named only where the DNA matches it firmly. Clone size, where shown, is once, few, many, or a class for clones that have expanded.

V: TRBV28; J: TRBJ2-7; D: TRBD1; size: NA; length: 12; DNA: TGTGCCAGCTCGGGACAGGGTCCGCGGCAGTACTTC; CDR3: CASSGQGPRQYF
V: TRBV28; J: TRBJ2-5; D: NA; size: few; length: 15; DNA: TGTGCCAGCAGTTTAGCAGGGGAAGTTCTAGAGACCCAGTACTTC; CDR3: CASSLAGEVLETQYF
V: TRBV7-2; J: TRBJ2-1; D: NA; size: many; length: 18; DNA: TGTGCCAGCAGCTTAACGGTCCCGGGGTGGACCTCCTACAATGAGCAGTTCTTC; CDR3: CASSLTVPGWTSYNEQFF
V: TRBV30; J: TRBJ1-1; D: NA; size: many; length: 13; DNA: TGTGCCTGGAGTGTGTCACAGTCCACTGAAGCTTTCTTT; CDR3: CAWSVSQSTEAFF
V: TRBV5-1; J: TRBJ2-2; D: NA; size: many; length: 15; DNA: TGCGCCAGCAGGGACGGGACGGTGAACACCGGGGAGCTGTTTTTT; CDR3: CASRDGTVNTGELFF
V: TRBV12-3/TRBV12-4; J: TRBJ1-2; D: NA; size: NA; length: 13; DNA: TGTGCCAGCAGTTTAGTCGCCCAGGGAGGCTACACCTTC; CDR3: CASSLVAQGGYTF
V: TRBV28; J: TRBJ1-5; D: NA; size: many; length: 14; DNA: TGTGCCAGATCCCGGGGAGGCGCCGTGGAACCCCAGCATTTT; CDR3: CARSRGGAVEPQHF
V: TRBV13; J: TRBJ1-1; D: TRBD1; size: many; length: 17; DNA: TGTGCCAGCAGCTCCGGACAGGGGCGTTCTTTGAACACTGAAGCTTTCTTT; CDR3: CASSSGQGRSLNTEAFF
V: TRBV7-9; J: TRBJ2-1; D: NA; size: many; length: 16; DNA: TGTGCCAGCAGCTTAGCCTTGACAAGAGTACAAGATGAGCAGTTCTTC; CDR3: CASSLALTRVQDEQFF
V: TRBV2; J: TRBJ1-2; D: NA; size: NA; length: 13; DNA: TGTGCCAGCGGAGGGGCGCGCGGCTATGGCTACACCTTC; CDR3: CASGGARGYGYTF
V: TRBV5-1; J: TRBJ2-5; D: NA; size: many; length: 12; DNA: TGCGCCAGCAGCGTGGAGGGGGAGACCCAGTACTTC; CDR3: CASSVEGETQYF
V: TRBV7-6; J: TRBJ2-7; D: TRBD2; size: many; length: 15; DNA: TGTGCCAGCAGCTTGGGACTAGCCGGAGTCAACGAGCAGTACTTC; CDR3: CASSLGLAGVNEQYF
V: TRBV6-5; J: TRBJ1-2; D: NA; size: medium-sized; length: 13; DNA: TGTGCCAGCAGTCTAGGGTCATCCTATGGCTACACCTTC; CDR3: CASSLGSSYGYTF
V: TRBV10-2; J: TRBJ2-7; D: NA; size: NA; length: 13; DNA: TGCGCCAGCAGTGAGAGCCCCAACTACGAGCAGTACTTC; CDR3: CASSESPNYEQYF
V: TRBV9; J: TRBJ2-4; D: NA; size: many; length: 16; DNA: TGTGCCAGCAGCGTAGGACAGGAAAAATACAAAAACATTCAGTACTTC; CDR3: CASSVGQEKYKNIQYF
V: TRBV5-5; J: TRBJ1-2; D: NA; size: NA; length: 12; DNA: TGTGCCAGCAGCTTCCCGGGGAGTGGCTACACCTTC; CDR3: CASSFPGSGYTF
V: TRBV30; J: TRBJ1-3; D: TRBD1; size: NA; length: 16; DNA: TGTGCCTGGGTACGGACAGGGGTGATTTCTGGAAACACCATATATTTT; CDR3: CAWVRTGVISGNTIYF
V: TRBV11-2; J: TRBJ1-5; D: NA; size: few; length: 13; DNA: TGTGCCAGCAGCTTAGCCACGGATCAACCCCAGCATTTT; CDR3: CASSLATDQPQHF
V: TRBV29-1; J: TRBJ1-1; D: NA; size: few; length: 13; DNA: TGCAGCGTAAGACCTGGAGGGAGCACTGAAGCTTTCTTT; CDR3: CSVRPGGSTEAFF
V: TRBV4-3; J: TRBJ2-1; D: TRBD2; size: many; length: 14; DNA: TGCGCCAGCAGCCGGACTAGCGGGAGGAATGAGCAGTTCTTC; CDR3: CASSRTSGRNEQFF
V: TRBV5-1; J: TRBJ2-3; D: NA; size: NA; length: 12; DNA: TGCGCCAGCAGCTTAAATACAGATACGCAGTATTTT; CDR3: CASSLNTDTQYF
V: TRBV2; J: TRBJ1-4; D: NA; size: NA; length: 14; DNA: TGTGCCAGCAGTGCGTTCCAGGACGGAGAAAAACTGTTTTTT; CDR3: CASSAFQDGEKLFF
V: TRBV13; J: TRBJ2-5; D: NA; size: many; length: 11; DNA: TGTGCCAGCAGCCGACAGGAGACCCAGTACTTC; CDR3: CASSRQETQYF
V: TRBV7-2; J: TRBJ1-5; D: NA; size: many; length: 15; DNA: TGTGCCAGCAGCTTAGGCAACAGTCAGAATCAGCCCCAGCATTTT; CDR3: CASSLGNSQNQPQHF
V: TRBV10-3; J: TRBJ2-3; D: NA; size: NA; length: 14; DNA: TGTGCCATCAGGTCGACTAGTACGACAGATACGCAGTATTTT; CDR3: CAIRSTSTTDTQYF
V: TRBV7-9; J: TRBJ2-3; D: NA; size: NA; length: 18; DNA: TGTGCCAGCAGTGGAGGGTCAACAGAGATTGGTTTCTCAGATACGCAGTATTTT; CDR3: CASSGGSTEIGFSDTQYF
V: TRBV10-2; J: TRBJ2-2; D: TRBD2; size: NA; length: 16; DNA: TGCGCCAGCAGTGAGCCTACGGGGGGAAATACCGGGGAGCTGTTTTTT; CDR3: CASSEPTGGNTGELFF
V: TRBV2; J: TRBJ1-6; D: NA; size: NA; length: 14; DNA: TGTGCCAGCAGTGATGGAGGGGATAATTCACCCCTCCACTTT; CDR3: CASSDGGDNSPLHF
V: TRBV29-1; J: TRBJ1-2; D: NA; size: many; length: 13; DNA: TGCAGCGTTGAAGATCTTTCCAGCTATGGCTACACCTTC; CDR3: CSVEDLSSYGYTF
V: TRBV4-1; J: TRBJ2-7; D: NA; size: many; length: 13; DNA: TGCGCCAGCAGCCAAGACGGACTCTACGAGCAGTACTTC; CDR3: CASSQDGLYEQYF
V: TRBV28; J: TRBJ1-2; D: NA; size: many; length: 17; DNA: TGTGCCAGCAGTCTCCCCTATCGGGGGGCCCATAACTATGGCTACACCTTC; CDR3: CASSLPYRGAHNYGYTF
V: TRBV7-6; J: TRBJ2-2; D: TRBD2; size: NA; length: 15; DNA: TGTGCCAGCAGCTTAGGTGCCAGCGGGGCCGGGGAGCTGTTTTTT; CDR3: CASSLGASGAGELFF
V: TRBV28; J: TRBJ1-5; D: NA; size: many; length: 18; DNA: TGTGCCAGCAGTTTCCATATCAGACAGGCCGTAAGCAATCAGCCCCAGCATTTT; CDR3: CASSFHIRQAVSNQPQHF
V: TRBV11-3; J: TRBJ2-1; D: TRBD2; size: few; length: 15; DNA: TGTGCCAGCAGCTCACACGGTAGCGGGAGTGATGAGCAGTTCTTC; CDR3: CASSSHGSGSDEQFF
V: TRBV6-1; J: TRBJ2-3; D: NA; size: many; length: 16; DNA: TGTGCCAGCAGCCCCAGGAGGGGGAGTGTTGCAGATACGCAGTATTTT; CDR3: CASSPRRGSVADTQYF
V: TRBV28; J: TRBJ2-4; D: NA; size: few; length: 15; DNA: TGTGCCAGCAGCCAAGACAGGGTCCGCGGGGACATTCAGTACTTC; CDR3: CASSQDRVRGDIQYF
V: TRBV9; J: TRBJ2-1; D: NA; size: many; length: 14; DNA: TGTGCCAGCAGCGTAGGGGACTTTTGGAATGAGCAGTTCTTC; CDR3: CASSVGDFWNEQFF
V: TRBV6-1; J: TRBJ2-1; D: NA; size: few; length: 13; DNA: TGTGCCAGCAGATTAGGACAGAACAATGAGCAGTTCTTC; CDR3: CASRLGQNNEQFF
V: TRBV7-9; J: TRBJ2-7; D: NA; size: few; length: 20; DNA: TGTGCCAGCAGCTTAGAGGGTATGCGTCAGGGACCTTTTGTCTCCTACGAGCAGTACTTC; CDR3: CASSLEGMRQGPFVSYEQYF
V: TRBV29-1; J: TRBJ1-1; D: NA; size: once; length: 13; DNA: TGCAGCGTTGTGCATTCACAGAACACTGAAGCTTTCTTT; CDR3: CSVVHSQNTEAFF
V: TRBV7-2; J: TRBJ1-6; D: NA; size: many; length: 16; DNA: TGTGCCAGCAGGAGATCCGGGACATCAGATAATTCACCCCTCCACTTT; CDR3: CASRRSGTSDNSPLHF
V: TRBV12-3/TRBV12-4; J: TRBJ1-1; D: NA; size: few; length: 13; DNA: TGTGCCAGCAGTTTTTGGGCAGACACTGAAGCTTTCTTT; CDR3: CASSFWADTEAFF
V: TRBV28; J: TRBJ1-1; D: TRBD1; size: NA; length: 12; DNA: TGTGCCAGCAGGTACGACAGGGCGCAAGCTTTCTTT; CDR3: CASRYDRAQAFF
V: TRBV7-9; J: TRBJ1-4; D: NA; size: few; length: 16; DNA: TGTGCCAGCAGCCCCCCGGGGCTCCCCGATAATGAAAAACTGTTTTTT; CDR3: CASSPPGLPDNEKLFF
V: TRBV4-2; J: TRBJ2-5; D: TRBD2; size: few; length: 15; DNA: TGTGCCAGCAGCCAAGGAAGCGGGAGAGGGAAGACCCAGTACTTC; CDR3: CASSQGSGRGKTQYF